These 9 T cell receptor beta chains came from one sample sequenced in a study of T cell responses to AZD1222 COVID-19 vaccine. The repertoire was sequenced with immunoSEQ multiplex PCR; TCRdb's copy has only in-frame clones and lacks some. The data show approximately 120,000 clones, 70% to 90% seen once. The specimen was peripheral blood, collected 28 days after the second AZD1222 dose. These receptors all stem from an adult who received the AZD1222 COVID-19 vaccine.

This chain connects TRBV7-9 to TRBJ2-3; D is uncertain. Germline-derived CDR1 and CDR2 are SEHNR and FQNEAQ (reference sequence). This CDR3 is built from 13 residues. V lost 7 bases and J 4 bases, leaving 12 bases between the germline ends. CDR3 nucleotides: TGTGCCAGCACCCCCCGAAGCTCAGATACGCAGTATTTT. Amino acid sequence: CASTPRSSDTQYF.

This clone was recorded only once. The genes are TRBV6-1 and TRBJ2-1; perhaps D is TRBD1 or TRBD2 (5 bases each). Germline assignment: CDR1 MNHNS and CDR2 SASEGT. CDR3 length: 13 residues. V gave up 7 bases and J gave up 3 bases, with 10 bases separating them. CDR3 DNA: TGTGCCAGCACTGGGGACCGCTACAATGAGCAGTTCTTC. Its translation: CASTGDRYNEQFF.

V and J are TRBV19 and TRBJ1-5; D possibly corresponds to TRBD1 (5 bases). The length of the CDR3 is 14 residues. V was shortened by 4 bases and J by 5 bases, with 12 bases between the two germline ends. The germline CDR1 and CDR2 sequences are LNHDA and SQIVND (reference sequence). In nucleotides, the CDR3 is TGTGCCAGTAGTAATTGGGGCATCGATCAGCCCCAGCATTTT. Translating gives CASSNWGIDQPQHF.

This clone was counted a few times. At the DNA level, this CDR3 is encoded by other sequences in the same sample as well. This chain uses TRBV5-1 with TRBJ2-7; TRBD1 matches at 8 bases. This CDR3 is 13 amino acids long. Per the germline V gene, CDR1 is SGHRS and CDR2 is YFSETQ. V trimming: 4 bases; J trimming: 6 bases; junction bases outside the gene matches: 6. The CDR3 region has the DNA TGCGCCAGCAGCCAAGGACAGGGCGGCGAGCAGTACTTC. This translates into CASSQGQGGEQYF.

This sequence joins TRBV20-1 and TRBJ2-2; 7 bases are shared with TRBD1. This CDR3 contains 15 residues. The junction had 7 bases not matched to a gene; V was cut back by 6 bases and J by 0 bases. The germline CDR1 and CDR2 sequences are DFQATT and SNEGSKA (reference sequence). The CDR3 reads CSASYGTANTGELFF. CDR3 in DNA: TGCAGTGCGAGTTACGGGACAGCGAACACCGGGGAGCTGTTTTTT.

V and J are TRBV7-3 and TRBJ1-1; 7 positions agree with TRBD1. Germline lookup yields CDR1 SGHTA and CDR2 FQGTGA. CDR3 size: 13 residues. V trimming: 5 bases; J trimming: 6 bases; junction bases outside the gene matches: 6. This CDR3 is CASSPTGVAEAFF. The CDR3, as DNA: TGTGCCAGCAGCCCTACAGGGGTGGCTGAAGCTTTCTTT. Based on the CDR3 plus reference TRBV7-3 and TRBJ1-1, the full variable domain is GAGVSQTPSNKVTEKGKYVELRCDPISGHTALYWYRQSLGQGPEFLIYFQGTGAADDSGLPNDRFFAVRPEGSVSTLKIQRTERGDSAVYLCASSPTGVAEAFFGQGTRLTVV.

This chain uses TRBV12-3 or TRBV12-4 with TRBJ1-1; 9 positions match TRBD1. V lost 1 base, J lost 14 bases, and 2 bases stayed unmatched. There are 11 residues in the CDR3. The CDR3 DNA sequence: TGTGCCAGCAGTTTAGGGACAGGGGTATTCTTT. Its translation: CASSLGTGVFF.

J is TRBJ1-1 and V is TRBV12-3 or TRBV12-4; D is uncertain. This CDR3 contains 12 residues. Trimming left V 3 bases short and J 7 bases short, with 9 bases between. The CDR3 reads CASSFSGYEAFF. CDR3 DNA sequence: TGTGCCAGCAGTTTCTCCGGGTATGAAGCTTTCTTT.

This chain connects TRBV29-1 to TRBJ2-5, with a weak D call TRBD1 (7 bases). Germline CDR1 is SQVTM and CDR2 is ANQGSEA. The V end lost 4 bases, the J end lost 5 bases, and 14 bases lay between the germline ends. The CDR3 extends over 13 amino acids. This chain's CDR3 is CSVGQGGGETQYF. CDR3 bases: TGCAGCGTTGGACAGGGAGGTGGGGAGACCCAGTACTTC.